This entry describes one T cell receptor beta chain. No antigen is known for it. The record originates from a study of graft-versus-host responses after intestinal transplantation. On the study more broadly: Recipients uniformly received anti-thymocyte globulin induction, followed by tacrolimus and steroids for three to four years. Study outcomes and limitations: Among recipient marrow samples, GvH clones were found; some appeared first in ileum or blood. Across patients carrying graft-donor T cell macrochimerism, allografts held high graft-versus-host to host-versus-graft clonal ratios.

Sequencing was performed with immunoSEQ multiplex PCR; in TCRdb, only in-frame clones are kept and a portion is missing. The sample has about 89,000 clones; roughly 90% are singletons. Sequences were derived from unstimulated CD4+ T cells sorted from spleen or lymph node cells, sampled before intestinal transplant. This TCR was recovered from a human donor who received an intestinal transplant.

The CDR3 region is CASTPGTGVYNEQFF. CDR3 DNA sequence: TGTGCCAGCACCCCCGGGACAGGGGTCTACAATGAGCAGTTCTTC. The V gene is TRBV27, the J gene TRBJ2-1, with 10 bases aligning to TRBD1. From germline, CDR1 is MNHEY and CDR2 SMNVEV (reference sequence). This CDR3 is built from 15 residues. The V gene end was trimmed by 7 bases and the J gene end by 3 bases; junction bases not matched to a gene: 6.